This TCR beta chain was obtained from a study of blood T cell repertoires in COVID-19. Study-wide background: Sites in the United States, Italy and Spain provided acute and convalescent COVID-19 samples.

The protocol was immunoSEQ multiplex PCR, while the TCRdb copy is restricted to in-frame clones and leaves out a portion. The table shows 60,000 to 75,000 clones, with approximately 86% occurring only once. With 6 bases removed from V and 4 bases from J, the gap between germline ends came to 18 bases. This CDR3 is built from 16 residues. The germline V gene encodes CDR1 LGHNT and CDR2 FRNRAP. The chain links TRBV12-5 to TRBJ2-2; D is perhaps TRBD2 (6 bases). Sequencing used peripheral blood. The clonotype originates from an older man with active COVID-19. The chain's CDR3 is CASGPPWGVGTGELFF. The CDR3, as DNA: TGTGCTAGTGGCCCCCCGTGGGGGGTTGGCACCGGGGAGCTGTTTTTT.